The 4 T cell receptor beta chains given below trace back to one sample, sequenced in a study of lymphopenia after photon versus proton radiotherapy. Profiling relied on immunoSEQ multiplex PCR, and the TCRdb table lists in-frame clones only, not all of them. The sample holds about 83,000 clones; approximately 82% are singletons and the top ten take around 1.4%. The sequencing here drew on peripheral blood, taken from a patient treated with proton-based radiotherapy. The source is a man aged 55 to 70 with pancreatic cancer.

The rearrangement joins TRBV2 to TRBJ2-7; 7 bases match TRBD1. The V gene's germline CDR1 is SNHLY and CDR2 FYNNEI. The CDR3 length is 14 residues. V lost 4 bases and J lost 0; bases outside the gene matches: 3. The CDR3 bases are TGTGCCAGCAGTGGTAGGGGGCTCTCCTACGAGCAGTACTTC. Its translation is CASSGRGLSYEQYF.

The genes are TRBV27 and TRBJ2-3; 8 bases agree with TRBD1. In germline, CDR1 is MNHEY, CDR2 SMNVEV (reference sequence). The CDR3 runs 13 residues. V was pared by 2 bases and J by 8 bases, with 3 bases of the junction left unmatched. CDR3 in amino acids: CASSLHDRGTQYF. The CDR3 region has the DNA TGTGCCAGCAGTTTACACGACAGGGGTACGCAGTATTTT.

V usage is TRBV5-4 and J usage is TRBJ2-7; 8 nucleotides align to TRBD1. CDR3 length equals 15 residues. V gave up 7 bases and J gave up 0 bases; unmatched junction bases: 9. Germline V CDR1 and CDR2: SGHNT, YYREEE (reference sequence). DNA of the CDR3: TGTGCCAGCTCACAGGGGGGAAAGTTCTCCTACGAGCAGTACTTC. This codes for CASSQGGKFSYEQYF. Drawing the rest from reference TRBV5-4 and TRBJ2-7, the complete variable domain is ETGVTQSPTHLIKTRGQQVTLRCSSQSGHNTVSWYQQALGQGPQFIFQYYREEENGRGNFPPRFSGLQFPNYSSELNVNALELDDSALYLCASSQGGKFSYEQYFGPGTRLTVT.

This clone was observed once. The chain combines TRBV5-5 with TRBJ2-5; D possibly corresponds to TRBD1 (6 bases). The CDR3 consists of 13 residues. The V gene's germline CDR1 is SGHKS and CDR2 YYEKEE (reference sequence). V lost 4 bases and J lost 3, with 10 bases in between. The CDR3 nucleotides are TGTGCCAGCAGCGTGACAGGAGAAGAGACCCAGTACTTC. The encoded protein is CASSVTGEETQYF.